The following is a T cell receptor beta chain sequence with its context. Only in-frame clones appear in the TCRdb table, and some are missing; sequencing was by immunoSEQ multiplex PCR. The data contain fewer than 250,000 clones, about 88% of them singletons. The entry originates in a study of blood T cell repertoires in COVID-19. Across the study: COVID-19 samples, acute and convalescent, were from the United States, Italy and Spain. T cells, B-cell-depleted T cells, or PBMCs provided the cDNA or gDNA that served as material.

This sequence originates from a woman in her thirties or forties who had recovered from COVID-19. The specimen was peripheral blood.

The CDR3 DNA reads TGTGCCAGCAGCCAAGAGACAGCCGGAGAGACCCAGTACTTC. Protein sequence: CASSQETAGETQYF. The V call is TRBV3-1 (or the pseudogene TRBV3-2), the J call TRBJ2-5; weak D call: TRBD1 (5 bases). Germline CDR1 is LGHDT and CDR2 is YNNKEL (reference sequence). V lost 0 bases to trimming and J lost 4 bases, with 9 bases between them. The CDR3 extends over 14 amino acids.